The 30 T cell receptor beta chains listed next were all sequenced from one sample in a study of shared clonotypes between healthy human individuals. Positively selected for CCR7, the CD45RO-negative cells used as naive CD8 cells excluded terminally differentiated effector memory CD45RA+ cells. Generated by immunoSEQ multiplex PCR, the TCRdb table keeps only in-frame clones and is missing some. The table records about 2.1 million clones, approximately 94% of them present only once. Material: naive CD8+ T cells from PBMCs. The receptors come from a young man in good health. Some clones in this sample may be carry-over from other donors' samples.

This clone appeared a single time. The CDR3 sequence is CASSEAWLAGVTGELFF. CDR3 nucleotide sequence: TGTGCCAGCAGTGAAGCTTGGCTAGCGGGAGTAACCGGGGAGCTGTTTTTT. The chain joins TRBV6-1 to TRBJ2-2, with 10 bases matching TRBD2. The junction had 6 bases not matched to a gene; V was cut back by 0 bases and J by 5 bases. Germline V CDR1 and CDR2: MNHNS, SASEGT. This CDR3 is built from 17 residues.

This clone was found once. The chain combines TRBV7-9 with TRBJ2-3, with 9 bases aligning to TRBD2. The J segment lost 3 bases and the V segment lost 3 bases, leaving 10 bases of the junction unmatched. Germline CDR1 is SEHNR and CDR2 is FQNEAQ (reference sequence). The CDR3 totals 17 residues. The CDR3 here is CASSFVNSGRFTDTQYF. The CDR3 region has the DNA TGTGCCAGCAGCTTCGTGAATAGCGGGAGATTTACAGATACGCAGTATTTT.

J is TRBJ2-7 and V is TRBV29-1; 12 bases align to TRBD1. The CDR3 sequence is 13 residues long. The junction had 6 bases not matched to a gene; V was cut back by 6 bases and J by 6 bases. Looked up from germline, CDR1 is SQVTM and CDR2 is ANQGSEA. This CDR3 is CSVAGTGGFEQYF. The CDR3 nucleotides are TGCAGCGTAGCCGGGACAGGGGGCTTCGAGCAGTACTTC.

The chain links TRBV5-8 to TRBJ2-7, with TRBD2 matching 8 bases. Germline CDR1 reads SGHTS; CDR2 reads YDEGEE. This CDR3 spans 15 amino acids. Trimming cost V 1 base and J 4 bases; bases outside gene matches: 7. For the CDR3, the DNA is TGTGCCAGCAGCTTGCCAGCGGGAGAGTCTTACGAGCAGTACTTC. As protein: CASSLPAGESYEQYF.

This clone was observed once. The V gene is TRBV5-5, the J gene TRBJ1-1; no clear D. CDR1 and CDR2 (germline): SGHKS, YYEKEE (reference sequence). Trimming pared 2 bases from V and 5 bases from J, leaving 10 bases between. This CDR3 contains 13 residues. The CDR3 DNA is TGTGCCAGCAGCTTAGAGCGGTGGACTGAAGCTTTCTTT. Translation gives CASSLERWTEAFF.

This chain connects TRBV29-1 to TRBJ1-2; D unclear. The germline V gene has CDR1 SQVTM and CDR2 ANQGSEA. The CDR3 consists of 13 residues. Trimming pared 2 bases from V and 2 bases from J, leaving 9 bases between. In nucleotides, the CDR3 is TGCAGCGTTGAAATCGACGGGAACTATGGCTACACCTTC. Amino acids: CSVEIDGNYGYTF.

This clone was seen a handful of times. V is TRBV19 and J is TRBJ1-5; tentatively, D is TRBD1 (5 bases). Germline loops: CDR1 LNHDA, CDR2 SQIVND (reference sequence). The CDR3 loop spans 13 amino acids. The ends were cut back, 3 bases at V and 7 bases at J, with 10 bases in the middle. CDR3 protein: CASSIGARQPQHF. The CDR3 DNA sequence: TGTGCCAGTAGTATTGGGGCGAGGCAGCCCCAGCATTTT.

The chain recombines TRBV7-8 with TRBJ1-1, with D possibly matching TRBD1 (5 bases). The germline V gene encodes CDR1 SGHVS and CDR2 FQNEAQ. The germline V and J ends were trimmed by 1 base and 2 bases, with 14 bases remaining between them. The CDR3 runs to 16 residues. The CDR3 region has the DNA TGTGCCAGCAGCTTAGAGTGGGTCAGGGCTAACACTGAAGCTTTCTTT. Its protein is CASSLEWVRANTEAFF.

The CDR3 DNA reads TGTGCCAGCAGCCTGGGGGTCGTCTACGAGCAGTACTTC. Translating it yields CASSLGVVYEQYF. The gene calls are TRBV6-6 and TRBJ2-7; D may match TRBD1 or TRBD2 (5 bases each). V was shortened by 6 bases and J by 3 bases, with 12 bases between the two germline ends. The CDR3 spans 13 residues. From germline, CDR1 is MNHNY and CDR2 SVGAGI (reference sequence).

The chain employs TRBV27 and TRBJ2-7; 8 positions match TRBD1. The junction had 8 bases not matched to a gene; V was cut back by 5 bases and J by 5 bases. This CDR3 comprises 14 residues. The germline V gene encodes CDR1 MNHEY and CDR2 SMNVEV (reference sequence). DNA of the CDR3: TGTGCCAGCAGTCACTACCGGACAGGGAACGAGCAGTACTTC. It is translated as CASSHYRTGNEQYF.

The chain combines TRBV28 with TRBJ2-7, with D tentatively TRBD2 (5 bases). The V end lost 5 bases, the J end lost 2 bases, and 16 bases lay between the germline ends. The germline CDR1 and CDR2 sequences are MDHEN and SYDVKM. This CDR3 region has 15 residues. CDR3 region: CASSGVLAPTYEQYF. As DNA, the CDR3 is TGTGCCAGCAGTGGGGTTTTAGCGCCCACCTACGAGCAGTACTTC.

The chain links TRBV10-2 to TRBJ1-2, with TRBD1 identical over 10 bases. After removal of 2 bases from V and 5 bases from J, the junction contained 2 bases not matched to a gene. The CDR3 has 14 amino acids. Per the germline V gene, CDR1 is WSHSY and CDR2 is SAAADI. The CDR3 loop reads CASSERGQGYGYTF. The CDR3 DNA is TGCGCCAGCAGTGAGAGGGGACAGGGGTATGGCTACACCTTC.

The rearrangement uses TRBV2 and TRBJ2-7; 8 bases match TRBD1. CDR1 SNHLY and CDR2 FYNNEI come from the germline V gene. The CDR3 length is 14 residues. Trimming took 7 bases from V and 4 from J; bases not matched to a gene: 9. CDR3 sequence: CASNGAGGFYEQYF. As DNA, the CDR3 is TGTGCCAGCAACGGGGCAGGGGGCTTTTACGAGCAGTACTTC. The full variable domain, with the rest looked up from reference TRBV2 and TRBJ2-7, is EPEVTQTPSHQVTQMGQEVILRCVPISNHLYFYWYRQILGQKVEFLVSFYNNEISEKSEIFDDQFSVERPDGSNFTLKIRSTKLEDSAMYFCASNGAGGFYEQYFGPGTRLTVT.

The rearrangement joins TRBV9 to TRBJ1-1; D gene uncertain. V gave up 0 bases and J gave up 2 bases, with 11 bases separating them. The CDR3 sequence is 15 residues long. The V gene's germline CDR1 is SGDLS and CDR2 YYNGEE. The DNA of the CDR3 is TGTGCCAGCAGCGTAGATGAAATACCAAACACTGAAGCTTTCTTT. As protein: CASSVDEIPNTEAFF.

The chain is built from TRBV7-3 and TRBJ2-3, with no clear D. From germline, CDR1 is SGHTA and CDR2 FQGTGA. CDR3 length: 13 residues. Trimming pared 2 bases from V and 2 bases from J, leaving 5 bases between. The CDR3 region is CASSLFTTDTQYF. CDR3 coding DNA: TGTGCCAGCAGCTTATTCACCACAGATACGCAGTATTTT.

This sequence joins TRBV4-3 and TRBJ1-5; possible D gene TRBD1, 6 bases. Germline assignment: CDR1 LGHNA and CDR2 YSLEER. The CDR3 is made up of 15 amino acids. The germline V and J ends were trimmed by 0 bases and 6 bases, with 12 bases remaining between them. The CDR3: CASSQDTGRPQPQHF. The CDR3 DNA follows: TGCGCCAGCAGCCAAGATACAGGGCGACCTCAGCCCCAGCATTTT.

The chain combines TRBV28 with TRBJ1-1, with TRBD1 as a possible D gene (5 bases). Germline values: CDR1 MDHEN, CDR2 SYDVKM. The CDR3 loop spans 15 amino acids. With 7 bases removed from V and 0 bases from J, the gap between germline ends came to 15 bases. The CDR3 region is CASIGAAHMNTEAFF. DNA for the CDR3: TGTGCCAGCATCGGGGCGGCCCACATGAACACTGAAGCTTTCTTT.

This chain connects TRBV11-2 to TRBJ2-2; possible D gene TRBD1, 5 bases. Germline V gives CDR1 SGHAT, CDR2 FQNNGV. Trimming shortened V by 5 bases and J by 5 bases, and 15 bases separated the two germline ends. This CDR3 spans 15 amino acids. The DNA for the CDR3 is TGTGCCAGCAGCCCCCGCGCAGGGCAGACCGGGGAGCTGTTTTTT. Protein sequence: CASSPRAGQTGELFF.

This clone was detected once. J is TRBJ2-3 and V is TRBV9; tentatively, D is TRBD1 or TRBD2 (5 bases each). Germline CDR1 SGDLS, CDR2 YYNGEE. CDR3 length equals 15 residues. V was pared by 3 bases and J by 1 base, with 12 bases between. CDR3: CASSGRDGGTDTQYF. CDR3 in DNA: TGTGCCAGCAGCGGCCGGGACGGAGGCACAGATACGCAGTATTTT.

V usage is TRBV28 and J usage is TRBJ2-7; 7 positions match TRBD1. CDR1 and CDR2 (germline): MDHEN, SYDVKM. V dropped 2 bases and J dropped 2; count of bases not matched to a gene: 15. CDR3 length equals 18 residues. The CDR3 loop is CASSLRGIGRGPAYEQYF. The CDR3 DNA reads TGTGCCAGCAGTTTAAGGGGGATAGGAAGGGGGCCAGCCTACGAGCAGTACTTC. The variable domain in full, completed from reference TRBV28 and TRBJ2-7, reads DVKVTQSSRYLVKRTGEKVFLECVQDMDHENMFWYRQDPGLGLRLIYFSYDVKMKEKGDIPEGYSVSREKKERFSLILESASTNQTSMYLCASSLRGIGRGPAYEQYFGPGTRLTVT.

The chain couples TRBV27 to TRBJ2-1; no firm D call. Germline V gene lookup returns CDR1 MNHEY and CDR2 SMNVEV (reference sequence). The CDR3 spans 17 residues. Deletions cut 6 bases from V and 2 bases from J, with 20 bases between. CDR3 loop: CASSLGVGAAPYNEQFF. As DNA, the CDR3 is TGTGCCAGCAGCCTTGGGGTGGGCGCAGCGCCCTACAATGAGCAGTTCTTC.

The CDR3 loop is CASSLPNTGELFF. CDR3 DNA: TGTGCCAGCAGCTTGCCGAACACCGGGGAGCTGTTTTTT. This chain joins TRBV11-2 and TRBJ2-2, with D unclear. Trimming removed 3 bases from V and 0 bases from J, with 2 bases in between. Germline V gene sequence: CDR1 SGHAT, CDR2 FQNNGV. The CDR3 is made up of 13 amino acids.

J is TRBJ1-2 and V is TRBV9; 8 bases map to TRBD1. CDR1 is SGDLS, CDR2 YYNGEE, per germline. This CDR3 has 16 amino acids. The V segment lost 4 bases and the J segment 0 bases; nucleotides outside the gene matches: 8. CDR3 sequence reads: CASSISTGDSNYGYTF. CDR3 DNA: TGTGCCAGCAGCATATCGACAGGGGATTCTAACTATGGCTACACCTTC.

The rearrangement joins TRBV11-2 to TRBJ2-5, with 9 bases aligning to TRBD2. Trimming removed 2 bases from V and 5 bases from J; junction bases left unmatched: 6. Germline V gene lookup returns CDR1 SGHAT and CDR2 FQNNGV. The CDR3 length is 15 residues. The CDR3 sequence is CASSLHPSGMETQYF. The CDR3 DNA reads TGTGCCAGCAGCTTACACCCTAGCGGGATGGAGACCCAGTACTTC.

This rearrangement joins TRBV6-1 to TRBJ1-1; 7 bases align to TRBD1. CDR1 and CDR2 (germline): MNHNS, SASEGT. This CDR3 is built from 16 residues. The J segment lost 1 base and the V segment lost 3 bases, leaving 8 bases of the junction unmatched. The CDR3 nucleotides are TGTGCCAGCAGTGATACAGGGGTCATGAGGAACACTGAAGCTTTCTTT. This codes for CASSDTGVMRNTEAFF.

As regards this clone: The same CDR3 arises from other DNA sequences in this sample as well. The J gene is TRBJ1-3, the V gene TRBV28, with D maybe TRBD1 (5 bases). Germline loops: CDR1 MDHEN, CDR2 SYDVKM. The V and J ends lost 3 bases and 2 bases respectively, with 8 bases between them. The CDR3 runs to 14 residues. CDR3 residues: CASSFRGAGNTIYF. In nucleotides, the CDR3 is TGTGCCAGCAGTTTTCGGGGGGCTGGAAACACCATATATTTT. Drawing the rest from reference TRBV28 and TRBJ1-3, the complete variable domain is DVKVTQSSRYLVKRTGEKVFLECVQDMDHENMFWYRQDPGLGLRLIYFSYDVKMKEKGDIPEGYSVSREKKERFSLILESASTNQTSMYLCASSFRGAGNTIYFGEGSWLTVV.

V is TRBV27 and J is TRBJ2-3; 12 bases agree with TRBD2. The CDR3 sequence is 17 residues long. J was trimmed by 4 bases and V by 5 bases; bases with no gene match: 10. Per the germline V gene, CDR1 is MNHEY and CDR2 is SMNVEV (reference sequence). The CDR3 coding sequence is TGTGCCAGCAGTAACCTAGCGGGAGGGCCCCTCGCAGATACGCAGTATTTT. Protein sequence: CASSNLAGGPLADTQYF.

This clone has a handful of counts. This chain joins TRBV19 and TRBJ1-5, with TRBD1 matching over 11 bases. Germline V gene sequence: CDR1 LNHDA, CDR2 SQIVND (reference sequence). The V and J ends lost 7 bases and 1 base, in that order; junction bases with no gene match: 3. CDR3 length: 15 residues. The CDR3 DNA reads TGTGCCAGTAAGGGGACAGGGGGAAGCAATCAGCCCCAGCATTTT. Its translation: CASKGTGGSNQPQHF.

The V call is TRBV4-3, the J call TRBJ2-1, with 8 bases that match TRBD1. V was pared by 1 base and J by 3 bases, with 11 bases of the junction left unmatched. CDR3 size: 18 residues. The V gene's germline CDR1 is LGHNA and CDR2 YSLEER. Here the CDR3 DNA reads TGCGCCAGCAGCCAAGGAGCGTCAGGGGGCCTAAACTACAATGAGCAGTTCTTC. Translation gives CASSQGASGGLNYNEQFF.

This chain connects TRBV28 to TRBJ2-7; TRBD2 might be the D (5 bases). The CDR3 is 15 residues long. Germline V gives CDR1 MDHEN, CDR2 SYDVKM. V dropped 3 bases and J dropped 4 bases, with 16 bases sitting between them. Here the CDR3 reads CASSFMGGGPYEQYF. As DNA, the CDR3 is TGTGCCAGCAGTTTTATGGGCGGAGGACCGTACGAGCAGTACTTC.